These T cell receptor beta chains were read from a single sample in a study of PD-1 blockade in classical Hodgkin lymphoma. Only in-frame clones appear in the TCRdb table, and some are missing; sequencing was by immunoSEQ multiplex PCR. The table includes around 99,000 clones, 80% to 90% detected once. Source: peripheral blood mononuclear cells (PBMCs), taken before the second cycle of nivolumab. All receptors come from a human donor with classical Hodgkin lymphoma. Each CDR3 is given with its conserved first and last residue. D genes are given only for firm matches. Expanded clones get a size class; other rows say once, few or many, or leave the size out.

TGCAGCGTCGTTCCCGGGACTAGCACCGAGCAGTACTTC | CSVVPGTSTEQYF | TRBV29-1 | TRBD2 | TRBJ2-7 | 13 | -
TGTGCCAGCTCACCACCGTCGTTCGGGAGGGCCGGGGATACGCAGTATTTT | CASSPPSFGRAGDTQYF | TRBV18 | TRBD2 | TRBJ2-3 | 17 | -
TGCAGCGTTACCCGGACTAGCCAAGAGACCCAGTACTTC | CSVTRTSQETQYF | TRBV29-1 | TRBD2 | TRBJ2-5 | 13 | -
TGTGCCAGTAGTCCGCGACTAGCGGGAGTCTCTGGGGCCAACGTCCTGACTTTC | CASSPRLAGVSGANVLTF | TRBV19 | TRBD2 | TRBJ2-6 | 18 | -
TGTGCCAGCAGTGAGGGACAGAATCAGCCCCAGCATTTT | CASSEGQNQPQHF | TRBV2 | TRBD1 | TRBJ1-5 | 13 | -
TGCGCCAGCAGCTCTAACGGTCGGGAGACCGGGGAGCTGTTTTTT | CASSSNGRETGELFF | TRBV5-1 | - | TRBJ2-2 | 15 | once
TGTGCCAGCAGCTTAGCGGGGAACACCGGGGAGCTGTTTTTT | CASSLAGNTGELFF | TRBV9 | TRBD2 | TRBJ2-2 | 14 | -
TGTGCCAGCAGCCAAGGGGGGCTTGAGGAGACCCAGTACTTC | CASSQGGLEETQYF | TRBV7-2 | - | TRBJ2-5 | 14 | -
TGTGCCAGCAGCCCCAGTGGGGGTGGGGATGAAAAACTGTTTTTT | CASSPSGGGDEKLFF | TRBV7-2 | - | TRBJ1-4 | 15 | -
TGCGCCAGCAGCAATGACAGATTAGACACCGGGGAGCTGTTTTTT | CASSNDRLDTGELFF | TRBV5-1 | - | TRBJ2-2 | 15 | -
TGTGCCATCAGTGAGTCCCCTGGGGACGGGGAGCAGTACTTC | CAISESPGDGEQYF | TRBV10-3 | - | TRBJ2-7 | 14 | -
TGTGCCAGCAGCTTAGAAGGGGGCTCCTACAATGAGCAGTTCTTC | CASSLEGGSYNEQFF | TRBV7-3 | - | TRBJ2-1 | 15 | -
TGTGCCAGCAGCTTAGCTAGCAAGGGGACCCAGTACTTC | CASSLASKGTQYF | TRBV11-2 | - | TRBJ2-5 | 13 | -
TGTGCCATCAGTGTGGACTACGAGCAGTACTTC | CAISVDYEQYF | TRBV10-3 | - | TRBJ2-7 | 11 | once
TGTGCCAGCAGGGCACAGGGAGGATTTTCCGGGGAGCTGTTTTTT | CASRAQGGFSGELFF | TRBV5-5 | - | TRBJ2-2 | 15 | -
TGTGCCAGTAGTATAGCTGGACAGAGGCGGTACTTC | CASSIAGQRRYF | TRBV19 | - | TRBJ2-4 | 12 | once
TGTGCCAGCAGGGTGGACGGGAACTATGGCTACACCTTC | CASRVDGNYGYTF | TRBV28 | - | TRBJ1-2 | 13 | -
TGTGCCAGTAGGATTCAGGGGGCTACTGGGGCCAACGTCCTGACTTTC | CASRIQGATGANVLTF | TRBV19 | TRBD1 | TRBJ2-6 | 16 | -
TGTGCCAGCAGCTTAGGGGGGACTTCGAACACCGGGGAGCTGTTTTTT | CASSLGGTSNTGELFF | TRBV7-7 | - | TRBJ2-2 | 16 | -
TGCGCCAGCAGCTTGTCTGGGACAGGGGGATTAGATACGCAGTATTTT | CASSLSGTGGLDTQYF | TRBV5-1 | TRBD1 | TRBJ2-3 | 16 | many
TGTGCCAGCAGTCCCTCTGAAGAGTTCAACGACGAGCAGTACTTC | CASSPSEEFNDEQYF | TRBV25-1 | - | TRBJ2-7 | 15 | -
TGTGCCAGCCGTGGGACACCGGGCGAGCAGTACTTC | CASRGTPGEQYF | TRBV2 | - | TRBJ2-7 | 12 | -
TGTGCCAGCATGCGGCGGTTGGGGGACTATGGCTACACCTTC | CASMRRLGDYGYTF | TRBV6-1 | - | TRBJ1-2 | 14 | -
TGCGCCAGCGGCCGACAGGGTACAACTAATGAAAAACTGTTTTTT | CASGRQGTTNEKLFF | TRBV5-1 | TRBD1 | TRBJ1-4 | 15 | -
TGCGCCAGCAGCTTGGACGGGACAGGGGGCAGCGAGCAGTACTTC | CASSLDGTGGSEQYF | TRBV5-1 | TRBD1 | TRBJ2-7 | 15 | few
TGTGCCAGCAGGCGGGGACAGGGGGTCTCCTACGAGCAGTACTTC | CASRRGQGVSYEQYF | TRBV27 | TRBD1 | TRBJ2-7 | 15 | -
TGCAGCGTCAACCCCCTGGGCACCGGGGAGCTGTTTTTT | CSVNPLGTGELFF | TRBV29-1 | - | TRBJ2-2 | 13 | few
TGTGCCAGCAGTGCGAAGAACTTACCCCTCCACTTC | CASSAKNLPLHF | TRBV6-1 | - | TRBJ2-7 | 12 | -
TGTACAGTCCAGGGCCTTAGAGATACGCAGTATTTT | CTVQGLRDTQYF | TRBV6-1 | - | TRBJ2-3 | 12 | -
TGTGCCTGGAGCCATAACCCAGGCCCTAACTATGGCTACACCTTC | CAWSHNPGPNYGYTF | TRBV30 | - | TRBJ1-2 | 15 | -
TGTGCCTGGAGAACACTAGCTGTAGAGACCCAGTACTTC | CAWRTLAVETQYF | TRBV30 | - | TRBJ2-5 | 13 | -
TGTGCCAGCAGCTCGGGGGCAGCGGCGGGAGCGGGGAATGAGCAGTTCTTC | CASSSGAAAGAGNEQFF | TRBV5-4 | - | TRBJ2-1 | 17 | -
TGTGCCAGCAGCCCCGGGGGGGATACGCAGTATTTT | CASSPGGDTQYF | TRBV7-8 | TRBD2 | TRBJ2-3 | 12 | -
TGCGCCAGCAGCCTTGATGGACAGGGGGAAAAACTGTTTTTT | CASSLDGQGEKLFF | TRBV5-1 | TRBD1 | TRBJ1-4 | 14 | -
TGTGCCAGCAGCTCCAGTCGAGCGGGAGAGGGTAATGAGCAGTTCTTC | CASSSSRAGEGNEQFF | TRBV7-9 | TRBD2 | TRBJ2-1 | 16 | -
TGTGCCAGTAGTTCTGGACAGCTAAACACTGAAGCTTTCTTT | CASSSGQLNTEAFF | TRBV19 | - | TRBJ1-1 | 14 | -
TGTGCCAGCTCACCACCGGGACAGGGATCTACTGAAGCTTTCTTT | CASSPPGQGSTEAFF | TRBV18 | TRBD1 | TRBJ1-1 | 15 | -
TGCGCCAGCAGCAGGGTTCTAGGGGGCGAGCAGTACTTC | CASSRVLGGEQYF | TRBV10-1 | - | TRBJ2-7 | 13 | -
TGTGCCAGCAGCAAACTCGGCGGGAGGGCGATAAAAGGGTGGGGCTACGAGCAGTACTTC | CASSKLGGRAIKGWGYEQYF | TRBV21-1 | - | TRBJ2-7 | 20 | -
TGTGCCAGCATTGGGGTAGGGTCACCCCTCCACTTT | CASIGVGSPLHF | TRBV25-1 | - | TRBJ1-6 | 12 | -
TGTGCCAGCTCACCTGGACTAGCGGGAAAGGCCCAGTACTTC | CASSPGLAGKAQYF | TRBV18 | TRBD2 | TRBJ2-5 | 14 | -
TGTGCCAGCTCACCAATCAGGAACAATGAGCAGTTCTTC | CASSPIRNNEQFF | TRBV18 | - | TRBJ2-1 | 13 | -
TGTGCCAGCAGCCCCAGAAGCCGGTACTATGGCTACACCTTC | CASSPRSRYYGYTF | TRBV7-8 | - | TRBJ1-2 | 14 | -
TGTGCCAGTAGTTCCTACAGGGAGCGGGAGCTGTTTTTT | CASSSYRERELFF | TRBV19 | - | TRBJ2-2 | 13 | -
TGTGCCAGCAGCTTAGTCAGGGGGCGGTACGAGCAGTACTTC | CASSLVRGRYEQYF | TRBV11-2 | TRBD1 | TRBJ2-7 | 14 | few
TGTGCCAGCAGCTTGGGGACTAGCGGGACTAACACAGATACGCAGTATTTT | CASSLGTSGTNTDTQYF | TRBV5-5 | TRBD2 | TRBJ2-3 | 17 | -
TGTGCCAGCAGCTTAGGACTAGCGGCAAATGAGCAGTTCTTC | CASSLGLAANEQFF | TRBV7-3 | TRBD2 | TRBJ2-1 | 14 | -
TGTGCCAGCAGTCCGGCGGGGGTCCAAGAGACCCAGTACTTC | CASSPAGVQETQYF | TRBV27 | TRBD2 | TRBJ2-5 | 14 | -
TGCGCCAGCAGATGGGAATCCGGGACTAGTCTTTTGGGCGAGCAGTACTTC | CASRWESGTSLLGEQYF | TRBV5-1 | TRBD2 | TRBJ2-7 | 17 | -
TGTGCCAGCGGTGTGGACGGCTACGAGCAGTACTTC | CASGVDGYEQYF | TRBV5-4 | - | TRBJ2-7 | 12 | -
TGTGCCAGCAGCCCTACTTCTGGGAACGAGCAGTACTTC | CASSPTSGNEQYF | TRBV7-2 | - | TRBJ2-7 | 13 | -
TGTGCCAGCAGCTCTCCGGGCGGTGGAAACACCATATATTTT | CASSSPGGGNTIYF | TRBV11-2 | - | TRBJ1-3 | 14 | -
TGTGCCTGGAGTTTTGGCGTAGCTAACTATGGCTACACCTTC | CAWSFGVANYGYTF | TRBV30 | - | TRBJ1-2 | 14 | -
TGTGCCAGCTCACCTTCGGGAGCGGGAGAGACCCAGTACTTC | CASSPSGAGETQYF | TRBV18 | - | TRBJ2-5 | 14 | -
TGTGCCATCAGTGTGAGGGGTACCTGGGGTCTTGGCGGGGAGCTGTTTTTT | CAISVRGTWGLGGELFF | TRBV10-3 | - | TRBJ2-2 | 17 | few
TGCAGCGTTGTATGGCCTCTGAGAACTGAAGCTTTCTTT | CSVVWPLRTEAFF | TRBV29-1 | - | TRBJ1-1 | 13 | -